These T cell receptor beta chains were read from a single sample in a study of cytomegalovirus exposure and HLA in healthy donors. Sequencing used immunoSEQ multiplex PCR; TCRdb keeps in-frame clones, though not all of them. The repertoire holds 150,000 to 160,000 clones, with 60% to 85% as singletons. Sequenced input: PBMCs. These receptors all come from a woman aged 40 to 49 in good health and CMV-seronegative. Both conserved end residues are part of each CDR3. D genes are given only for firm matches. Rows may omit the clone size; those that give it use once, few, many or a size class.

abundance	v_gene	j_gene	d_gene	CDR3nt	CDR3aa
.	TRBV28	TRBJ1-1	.	TGTGCCAGCAGTTTAGTTCATGACACTGAAGCTTTCTTT	CASSLVHDTEAFF
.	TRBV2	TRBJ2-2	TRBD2	TGTGCCAGTCGTCGGACTAGCGGGAGGCTCGGCACCGGGGAGCTGTTTTTT	CASRRTSGRLGTGELFF
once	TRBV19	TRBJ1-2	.	TGTGCCAGTAGGCTGGGCCCGGGAGCCTACACCTTC	CASRLGPGAYTF
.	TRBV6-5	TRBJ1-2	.	TGTGCCAGCGGACTCAACAGGGCCAACTATGGCTACACCTTC	CASGLNRANYGYTF
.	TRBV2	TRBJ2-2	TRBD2	TGTGCCAGCAGTCAAAGACTAGCCTACACCGGGGAGCTGTTTTTT	CASSQRLAYTGELFF
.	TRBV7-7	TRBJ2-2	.	TGTGCTAGCAGCCAGGAGGTCGGGGAGCTGTTTTTT	CASSQEVGELFF
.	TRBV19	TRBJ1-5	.	TGTGCCAGTAGTTCGGGAGGGATGGGTCAGCCCCAGCATTTT	CASSSGGMGQPQHF
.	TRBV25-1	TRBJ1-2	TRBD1	TGTGCCAGCAGTGAGCCGGGACAGAATTATGGCTACACCTTC	CASSEPGQNYGYTF
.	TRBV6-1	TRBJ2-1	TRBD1	TGTGCCAGCAGTGAAATGGGACAGGGGACCCTATCCTACAATGAGCAGTTCTTC	CASSEMGQGTLSYNEQFF
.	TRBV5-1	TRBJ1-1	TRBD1	TGCGCCAGCAGCTTGGACGGACAGGGGAGGACTGAAGCTTTCTTT	CASSLDGQGRTEAFF
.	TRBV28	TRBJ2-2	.	TGTGCCACCAACCCCCCGGTCAGGGGTTTGACCGGGGAGCTGTTTTTT	CATNPPVRGLTGELFF
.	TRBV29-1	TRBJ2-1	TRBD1	TGCAGCGTTGATATCGGGACAGGGGGGCACAATGAGCAGTTCTTC	CSVDIGTGGHNEQFF
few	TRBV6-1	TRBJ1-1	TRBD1	TGTGCCAGCAGGACCGGGACAGGGGCGAACACTGAAGCTTTCTTT	CASRTGTGANTEAFF
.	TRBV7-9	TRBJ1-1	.	TGTGCCAGCAGCCGGGAAGGGGGCACTGAAGCTTTCTTT	CASSREGGTEAFF
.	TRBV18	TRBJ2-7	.	TGTGCCAGCTCACGCATACAGGGTGCTGACTACGAGCAGTACTTC	CASSRIQGADYEQYF
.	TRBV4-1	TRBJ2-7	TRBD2	TGCGCCAGCAGCCGCCACCCAGCGGGAGACTACGAGCAGTACTTC	CASSRHPAGDYEQYF
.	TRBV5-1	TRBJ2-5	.	TGCGCCAGCAGCTTCGTAACAGGGTTCCAAGAGACCCAGTACTTC	CASSFVTGFQETQYF
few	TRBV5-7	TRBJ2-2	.	TGTGCCAGCAGCTTGGTGGCTGAGGGGGGGATTGGCGGGGAGCTGTTTTTT	CASSLVAEGGIGGELFF
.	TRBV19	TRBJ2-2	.	TGTGCCAGTAGTATCGTAGCGTTAACCGGGGAGCTGTTTTTT	CASSIVALTGELFF
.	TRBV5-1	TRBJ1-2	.	TGCGCCAGCAGCCCAACAGGGTTGGGCTATGGCTACACCTTC	CASSPTGLGYGYTF
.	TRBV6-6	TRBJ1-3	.	TGTGCCAGCAGTTATCCGGGTAACTCTGGAAACACCATATATTTT	CASSYPGNSGNTIYF
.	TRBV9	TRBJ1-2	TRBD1	TGTGCCAGCAGCTTACCGGGACAGGGCCGGGGCTACACCTTC	CASSLPGQGRGYTF
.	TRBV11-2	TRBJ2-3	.	TGTGCCAGCAGCTCCCTAGCCGGGCCTTTTTCCCACACAGATACGCAGTATTTT	CASSSLAGPFSHTDTQYF
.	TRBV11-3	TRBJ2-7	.	TGTGCCAGCAGCTTAATGGGACAATCTTTAGGCGAGCAGTACTTC	CASSLMGQSLGEQYF
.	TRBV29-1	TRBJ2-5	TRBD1	TGCAGCGTTGGACAGGGACCCCAAGAGACCCAGTACTTC	CSVGQGPQETQYF
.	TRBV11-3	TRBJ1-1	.	TGTGCCAGCACAATTCAGGGCACTGAAGCTTTCTTT	CASTIQGTEAFF
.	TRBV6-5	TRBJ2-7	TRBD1	TGTGCCAGCAGTTACTCGAGAGGGACAGGGAACTACGAGCAGTACTTC	CASSYSRGTGNYEQYF
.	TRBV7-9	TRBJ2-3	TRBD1	TGTGCCAGCAGCTCAACAGGGGGCGGAGATACGCAGTATTTT	CASSSTGGGDTQYF
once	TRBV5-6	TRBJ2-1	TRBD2	TGTGCCAGCAGCCCAAACAGATTTAGCGGGGGCAATGAGCAGTTCTTC	CASSPNRFSGGNEQFF
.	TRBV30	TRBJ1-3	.	TGTGCCTGGAGAAGTCTCAGCTCTGGAAACACCATATATTTT	CAWRSLSSGNTIYF
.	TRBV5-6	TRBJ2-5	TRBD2	TGTGCCAGCAGCTTGTCCGGGGGACTAGCGGGAATCGAGACCCAGTACTTC	CASSLSGGLAGIETQYF
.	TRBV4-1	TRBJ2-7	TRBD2	TGCGCCAGCAGCCATGGCGGGGGGGCCTACGAGCAGTACTTC	CASSHGGGAYEQYF
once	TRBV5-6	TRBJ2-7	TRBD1	TGTGCCAGCAGCTTTTGGACAGGGGCGCTCGAGCAGTACTTC	CASSFWTGALEQYF
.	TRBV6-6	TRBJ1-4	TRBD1	TGTGCCAGCAGTTACGACGGCAGGGGGAATGAAAAACTGTTTTTT	CASSYDGRGNEKLFF
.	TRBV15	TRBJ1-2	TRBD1	TGTGCCACCAGCAGATACATAGCGGGACAGGGGGAGGGCTACACCTTC	CATSRYIAGQGEGYTF
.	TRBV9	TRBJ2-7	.	TGTGCCAGCTCCCCGGACACGCTCGACGAGCAGTACTTC	CASSPDTLDEQYF
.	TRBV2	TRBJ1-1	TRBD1	TGTGCCAGCAGTGACGGGACAGGGAACTTGAACACTGAAGCTTTCTTT	CASSDGTGNLNTEAFF